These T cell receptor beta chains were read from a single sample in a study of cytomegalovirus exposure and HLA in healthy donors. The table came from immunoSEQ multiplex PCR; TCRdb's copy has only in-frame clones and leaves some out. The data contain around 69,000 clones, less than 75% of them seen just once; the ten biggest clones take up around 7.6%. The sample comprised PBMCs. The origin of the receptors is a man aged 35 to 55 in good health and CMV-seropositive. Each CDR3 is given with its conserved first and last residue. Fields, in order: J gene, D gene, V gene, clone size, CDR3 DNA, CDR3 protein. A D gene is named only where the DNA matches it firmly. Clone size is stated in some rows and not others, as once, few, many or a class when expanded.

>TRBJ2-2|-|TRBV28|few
TGTGCCAGCAGTTTGGGATGGGGGGGCAACACCGGGGAGCTGTTTTTT
CASSLGWGGNTGELFF
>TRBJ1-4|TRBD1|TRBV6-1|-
TGTGCCAGCACCCAAGACAGGGTGGGTGAAAAACTGTTTTTT
CASTQDRVGEKLFF
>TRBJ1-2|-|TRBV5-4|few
TGTGCCAGCAGCTTGCGGGGGAGCTATGGCTACACCTTC
CASSLRGSYGYTF
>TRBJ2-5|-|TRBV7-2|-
TGTGCCAGCAGCTTACGGTCGGACACCGTCGCGACCCAGTACTTC
CASSLRSDTVATQYF
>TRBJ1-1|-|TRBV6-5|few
TGTGCCAGCAGTTACTCCGACAGTGGCACTGAAGCTTTCTTC
CASSYSDSGTEAFF
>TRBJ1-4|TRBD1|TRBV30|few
TGTGCCTGGAGTGTCTGGGGACAGGGAATTGGAGAAAAACTGTTTTTT
CAWSVWGQGIGEKLFF
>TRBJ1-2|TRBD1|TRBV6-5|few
TGTGCCAGCAGTTACGGGGGACAGTCCTATGGCTACACCTTC
CASSYGGQSYGYTF
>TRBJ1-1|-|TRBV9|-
TGTGCCAGCAGCGTAGGGGCCAGGGAACCGAACACTGAAGCTTTCTTT
CASSVGAREPNTEAFF
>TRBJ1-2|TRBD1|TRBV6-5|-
TGTGCCAGCAGTTACGCAACGACAGGGGCGTATGGCTACACCTTC
CASSYATTGAYGYTF
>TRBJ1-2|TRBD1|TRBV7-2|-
TGTGCCAGCAGCGAGACAGGGTTGGACTATGGCTACACCTTC
CASSETGLDYGYTF
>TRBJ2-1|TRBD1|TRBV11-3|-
TGTGCCAGCAGCTCTCGACAGGGAGCCTACAATGAGCAGTTCTTC
CASSSRQGAYNEQFF
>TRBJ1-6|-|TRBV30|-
TGTGCCTGGAGGACGGTAGGGGGAAATTCACCCCTCCACTTT
CAWRTVGGNSPLHF
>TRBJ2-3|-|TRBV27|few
TGTGCCAGCAGTTTAGGGGGGAGAGGGGATACGCAGTATTTT
CASSLGGRGDTQYF
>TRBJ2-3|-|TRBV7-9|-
TGTGCCAGCAGCTTTTATGTCGGAGATACGCAGTATTTT
CASSFYVGDTQYF
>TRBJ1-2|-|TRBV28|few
TGTGCCAGCAGTTTCGGTGACAGTTCCTTGGGGGGCTACACCTTC
CASSFGDSSLGGYTF
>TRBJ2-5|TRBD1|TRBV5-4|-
TGTGCCAGCAGCTTTCGGGACAGCCAAGAGACCCAGTACTTC
CASSFRDSQETQYF
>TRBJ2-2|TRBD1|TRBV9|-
TGTGCCAGCAGCGTAATAGGTGAGGACAGGAGATCCGGGGAGCTGTTTTTT
CASSVIGEDRRSGELFF
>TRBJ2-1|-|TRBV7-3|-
TGTGCCAGCAGCCCCGCTAGGAGGACGTTCTTC
CASSPARRTFF
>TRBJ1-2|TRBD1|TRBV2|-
TGTGCCAGCAGTCCAGGGGGGATCTACTATGGCTACACCTTC
CASSPGGIYYGYTF
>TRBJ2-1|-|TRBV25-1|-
TGTGCCAGCAGTGATTCAGAGGGCCAGTCCTACAATGAGCAGTTCTTC
CASSDSEGQSYNEQFF
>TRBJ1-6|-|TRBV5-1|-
TGCGCCAGCAGCTTGGTACGTGGGGGCCCGAATTCACCCCTCCACTTT
CASSLVRGGPNSPLHF
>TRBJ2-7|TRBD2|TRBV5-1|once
TGCGCCAGCAGCCTAGCGGGAGGGGAAGAGCAGTACTTC
CASSLAGGEEQYF
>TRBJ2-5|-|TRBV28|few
TGTGCCAGCAGCTCTCCGGACAGACAAGAGACCCAGTACTTC
CASSSPDRQETQYF
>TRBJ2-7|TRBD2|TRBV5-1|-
TGCGCCAGCAGCTTTAGCGGGATCGGGCATTACGAGCAGTACTTC
CASSFSGIGHYEQYF
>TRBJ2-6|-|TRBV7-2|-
TGTGCCAGCAGCCCGACGGGTGGGGCCAACGTCCTGACTTTC
CASSPTGGANVLTF
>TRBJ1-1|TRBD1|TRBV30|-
TGTGCCTGGAGGGGGACAGGTCATCAAAACGCTGAAGCTTTCTTT
CAWRGTGHQNAEAFF
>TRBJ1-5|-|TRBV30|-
TGTGCCTGGAGCCCCTTAGGGGTTCCTAGCAATCAGCCCCAGCATTTT
CAWSPLGVPSNQPQHF
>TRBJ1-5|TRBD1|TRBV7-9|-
TGTGCCAGCAGCCCCAGTGGGGACAGGGGGCGTCAGCCCCAGCATTTT
CASSPSGDRGRQPQHF
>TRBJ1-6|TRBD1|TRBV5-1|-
TGCGCCAGCAGCTCGGACAGGAATAATTCACCCCTCCACTTT
CASSSDRNNSPLHF
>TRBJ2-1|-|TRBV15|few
TGTGCCACCAGCGACCGACAGGTATCCTACAATGAGCAGTTCTTC
CATSDRQVSYNEQFF
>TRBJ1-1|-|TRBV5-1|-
TGCGCCAGCAGCTCCGGGAGTCAGAACACTGAAGCTTTCTTT
CASSSGSQNTEAFF
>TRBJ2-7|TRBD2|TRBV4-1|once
TGCGCCAGCAGCCAAGCGGGACTAGCTTACGAGCAGTACTTC
CASSQAGLAYEQYF
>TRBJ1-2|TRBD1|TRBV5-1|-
TGCGCCAGCAGCGCTTCCGGGACAGCAAACTATGGCTACACCTTC
CASSASGTANYGYTF
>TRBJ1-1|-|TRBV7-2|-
TGTGCCAGCAGCTTTGAGAGTTTGATGGACACTGAAGCTTTCTTT
CASSFESLMDTEAFF
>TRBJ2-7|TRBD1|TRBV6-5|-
TGTGCCAGCAGTACACGGACAGGGGGCATCTACGAGCAGTACTTC
CASSTRTGGIYEQYF
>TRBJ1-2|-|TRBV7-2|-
TGTGCCAGCAGCATACAAGGACAGCCCTACACCTTC
CASSIQGQPYTF
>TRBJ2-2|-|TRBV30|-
TGTGCCTGGAGTGTAAAAACAGGGACAAACACCGGGGAGCTGTTTTTT
CAWSVKTGTNTGELFF
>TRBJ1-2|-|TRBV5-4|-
TGTGCCAGCAGCTACAGGGAAGGCTACACCTTC
CASSYREGYTF
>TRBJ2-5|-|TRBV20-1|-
TGCAGTGCTAGACCCAGGCGGGGCCAGTACTTC
CSARPRRGQYF
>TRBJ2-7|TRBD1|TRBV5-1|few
TGCGCCAGCAGTATGCAGGGACAGGGGTCCTACGAGCAGTACTTC
CASSMQGQGSYEQYF
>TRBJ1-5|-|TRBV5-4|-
TGTGCCAGCAGTCTGAAACCGGATCAGCCCCAGCATTTT
CASSLKPDQPQHF